This passage covers 22 T cell receptor beta chains from one sample sequenced in a study of T cells in Graves' hyperthyroidism and ophthalmopathy. From RNA transcripts, TCR beta CDR3 regions were amplified. During a first-round RT-PCR of the TCR CDR3, the HTBI primer set was used. TCRdb used MiXCR to reprocess the multiplex PCR reads, holding one entry per CDR3 protein. Of some 500,000 distinct CDR3 sequences in the sample, less than 25% were seen once. The specimen sequenced was blood. These receptor sequences come from a woman in her 30s with Graves' ophthalmopathy.

Ten or more counts support this clonotype. The chain recombines TRBV6-5 with TRBJ1-2, with 11 nucleotides matching TRBD1. Trimming took 9 bases from V and 5 from J; bases not matched to a gene: 8. Germline V gene data show CDR1 as MNHEY and CDR2 as SVGAGI. The CDR3 loop spans 14 amino acids. The CDR3 sequence is CASLWGQGVYGYTF. The CDR3 nucleotides read TGTGCCAGTCTCTGGGGACAGGGGGTGTATGGCTACACCTTC.

This clonotype was seen more than once but under ten times. One junction end disagrees with the germline gene, perhaps due to a read error. This chain links TRBV10-1 with TRBJ1-2; TRBD1 matches 7 bases. Germline V gene sequence: CDR1 WNHNN, CDR2 SYGVQD (reference sequence). The CDR3 is 13 residues long. CDR3 region: CASSPQGDYGYAF. The CDR3 DNA follows: TGCGCCAGCAGTCCCCAGGGGGACTATGGCTACGCCTTC.

This chain uses TRBV4-1 with TRBJ2-5, with D possibly called TRBD1 or TRBD2 (5 bases each). Trimming removed 2 bases from V and 1 base from J, with 14 bases in between. Germline CDR1 and CDR2: MGHRA and YSYEKL. The CDR3 covers 16 residues. CDR3 DNA sequence: TGCGCCAGCAGCCAATCGGGACCGAACCGCCAAGAGACCCAGTACTTC. Residues: CASSQSGPNRQETQYF.

In its sample, this clonotype was seen many times. The rearrangement links TRBV5-6 to TRBJ1-2; 10 bases match TRBD1. CDR1 is SGHDT, CDR2 YYEEEE, per germline. V dropped 0 bases and J dropped 1; count of bases not matched to a gene: 9. The CDR3 sequence is 18 residues long. The CDR3 protein is CASSLGRDRGPINYGYTF. In DNA, the CDR3 is TGTGCCAGCAGCTTGGGGAGGGACAGGGGCCCGATTAACTATGGCTACACCTTC.

The sample holds many counts of this clonotype. The CDR3 loop is CASSEQALSGNTIYF. DNA for the CDR3: TGTGCCAGCAGTGAACAGGCCCTCTCTGGAAACACCATATATTTT. The gene calls are TRBV2 and TRBJ1-3; D gene unclear. This CDR3 comprises 15 residues. Germline-derived CDR1 and CDR2 are SNHLY and FYNNEI. With 2 bases removed from V and 0 bases from J, the gap between germline ends came to 8 bases.

The sample holds one count of this clonotype. The CDR3 region has the DNA TGTGCCAGCAGTTCTGCAGGACTTACCTACGAGCAGTACTTC. The encoded protein is CASSSAGLTYEQYF. The V call is TRBV28, the J call TRBJ2-7; a possible D gene is TRBD2 (5 bases). This CDR3 is 14 amino acids long. With 4 bases removed from V and 2 bases from J, the gap between germline ends came to 12 bases. Per germline, CDR1 MDHEN and CDR2 SYDVKM.

The table lists this clonotype with many counts. The chain is built from TRBV5-8 and TRBJ1-2; no clear D. V was pared by 1 base and J by 4 bases, with 11 bases between. Looked up from germline, CDR1 is SGHTS and CDR2 is YDEGEE. The CDR3 extends over 14 amino acids. The CDR3, as DNA: TGTGCCAGCAGCTTGCTCAGTTCTTTCTATGGCTACACCTTC. Translating gives CASSLLSSFYGYTF.

This clonotype came up many times. The rearrangement uses TRBV30 and TRBJ1-5; TRBD1 matches at 7 bases. Germline loops: CDR1 GTSNPN, CDR2 SVGIG (reference sequence). J was trimmed by 5 bases and V by 2 bases; bases with no gene match: 3. CDR3 length: 13 residues. The CDR3 DNA reads TGTGCCTGGAGTAGGCAGGGGGATCAGCCCCAGCATTTT. Residues: CAWSRQGDQPQHF.

This clonotype was recorded at least ten times. V is TRBV6-2 or TRBV6-3 and J is TRBJ1-1, with D perhaps matching TRBD1 (5 bases). Germline values: CDR1 MNHEY, CDR2 SVGEGT. The CDR3 is made up of 11 amino acids. V was trimmed by 8 bases and J by 5 bases, leaving 9 bases between them. CDR3 in DNA: TGTGCCAGCGGGGCAGGGACTGAAGCTTTCTTT. As protein: CASGAGTEAFF.

The table lists this clonotype with many counts. J is TRBJ1-2 and V is TRBV12-3 or TRBV12-4; TRBD1 is a possible D gene (6 bases). This CDR3 comprises 12 residues. The V end was cut by 10 bases, the J end by 5 bases, with 14 bases between. CDR3 region: CATQGRKYGYTF. The CDR3, as DNA: TGTGCCACCCAGGGGCGGAAGTATGGCTACACCTTC.

This clonotype has a count of ten or more. The DNA of the CDR3 is TGTGCCAGCAGTGACAGGGACTCTACTGAAGCTTTCTTT. It codes for CASSDRDSTEAFF. J is TRBJ1-1 and V is TRBV27; 7 bases agree with TRBD1. V gave up 5 bases and J gave up 5 bases; unmatched junction bases: 5. This CDR3 spans 13 amino acids. Germline V gene lookup returns CDR1 MNHEY and CDR2 SMNVEV (reference sequence).

This clonotype was recorded many times. The gene calls are TRBV6-1 and TRBJ1-2; D is uncertain. Trimming took off 2 bases at V and 0 bases at J, with 1 base between the two ends. Germline V CDR1 and CDR2: MNHNS, SASEGT. The CDR3 totals 12 residues. The CDR3: CASSETNYGYTF. CDR3 DNA: TGTGCCAGCAGTGAAACTAACTATGGCTACACCTTC.

The table lists this clonotype with a few counts. The chain couples TRBV15 to TRBJ2-5, with D possibly matching TRBD1 (6 bases). Germline lookup yields CDR1 LNHNV and CDR2 YYDKDF (reference sequence). V dropped 3 bases and J dropped 5 bases, with 13 bases sitting between them. The length of the CDR3 is 14 residues. The CDR3 spells CATSSGRGGETQYF. DNA for the CDR3: TGTGCCACCAGCAGCGGCAGGGGCGGGGAGACCCAGTACTTC.

The sample holds a few counts of this clonotype. This rearrangement joins TRBV6-1 to TRBJ2-4, with TRBD1 as a possible D gene (5 bases). This CDR3 has 11 residues. Between the trimmed V and J ends, which lost 7 bases and 4 bases, there was a span of 5 bases. CDR1 and CDR2 (germline): MNHNS, SASEGT. CDR3 nucleotides: TGTGCCAGCACAGGGAAAAACATTCAGTACTTC. It yields the protein CASTGKNIQYF.

This clonotype has only a few counts. V and J are TRBV4-2 and TRBJ2-7; TRBD2 matches 8 bases. V was clipped by 3 bases and J by 2 bases; unmatched bases: 6. The germline V gene encodes CDR1 LGHNA and CDR2 YNFKEQ. There are 15 residues in the CDR3. The CDR3 sequence is CASSHAGGQTYEQYF. CDR3 nucleotides: TGTGCCAGCAGCCACGCGGGGGGCCAAACCTACGAGCAGTACTTC.

The chain uses TRBV4-2 and TRBJ2-6, with D possibly being TRBD1 (6 bases). The ends were cut back, 4 bases at V and 4 bases at J, with 23 bases in the middle. Germline CDR1 and CDR2: LGHNA and YNFKEQ. The length of the CDR3 is 19 residues. CDR3 protein: CASSPQQSQGLAGANVLTF. DNA of the CDR3: TGTGCCAGCAGCCCACAACAATCACAGGGTTTAGCCGGGGCCAACGTCCTGACTTTC.

Turning to this clonotype: As the CDR3 is not closed by the conserved phenylalanine or tryptophan, this likely results from a read error. The J gene is TRBJ1-5, the V gene TRBV7-2, with a possible D match to TRBD1 (6 bases). The CDR3 sequence is 13 residues long. V lost 4 bases to trimming and J lost 4 bases, with 8 bases between them. Germline CDR1 SGHTA, CDR2 FQGNSA. CDR3: CASSSQGNQPQHV. The CDR3 bases are TGTGCCAGCAGCTCTCAGGGGAATCAGCCCCAGCATGTT.

This clonotype was picked up many times. The chain recombines TRBV27 with TRBJ2-5; D ambiguous. Germline V lookup: CDR1 MNHEY, CDR2 SMNVEV (reference sequence). The V end was cut by 7 bases, the J end by 0 bases, with 6 bases between. The CDR3 loop spans 12 amino acids. The CDR3 region has the DNA TGTGCCAGCAACTACCACCAAGAGACCCAGTACTTC. Protein sequence: CASNYHQETQYF.

The chain combines TRBV6-2 or TRBV6-3 with TRBJ2-3; the D gene is possibly TRBD2 (7 bases). The V and J ends lost 2 bases and 2 bases respectively, with 20 bases between them. Germline values: CDR1 MNHEY, CDR2 SVGEGT. The CDR3 contains 18 residues. CDR3 coding DNA: TGTGCCAGCAGTTACACCCCGGGGGGCGGCCCAGACACAGATACGCAGTATTTT. It specifies CASSYTPGGGPDTDTQYF.

The sample holds many counts of this clonotype. The CDR3 protein is CASSLKGLRGGYTF. The CDR3 DNA sequence: TGTGCCAGCAGCTTAAAAGGTCTCCGAGGTGGCTACACCTTC. This chain connects TRBV7-2 to TRBJ1-2, with unresolved D. The V end lost 2 bases, the J end lost 7 bases, and 14 bases lay between the germline ends. The CDR3 is 14 amino acids. The germline gives CDR1 SGHTA, CDR2 FQGNSA.

This clonotype was seen a handful of times. V is TRBV15 and J is TRBJ2-7; 9 bases line up with TRBD2. Germline CDR1 LNHNV, CDR2 YYDKDF (reference sequence). The J segment lost 1 base and the V segment lost 0 bases, leaving 13 bases of the junction unmatched. This CDR3 is 19 amino acids long. In DNA, the CDR3 is TGTGCCACCAGCAGAGATCTGGCTAGCGGGATAGGGGTTTCCTACGAGCAGTACTTC. This codes for CATSRDLASGIGVSYEQYF. Using reference TRBV15 and TRBJ2-7 for the parts outside the CDR3, the full variable domain is DAMVIQNPRYQVTQFGKPVTLSCSQTLNHNVMYWYQQKSSQAPKLLFHYYDKDFNNEADTPDNFQSRRPNTSFCFLDIRSPGLGDTAMYLCATSRDLASGIGVSYEQYFGPGTRLTVT.

This clonotype was counted a few times. The V and J genes are TRBV10-3 and TRBJ1-2; D call uncertain. V shed 4 bases and J shed 2 bases, with 8 bases lying between them. The CDR3 extends over 13 amino acids. Germline V gives CDR1 ENHRY, CDR2 SYGVKD. The DNA of the CDR3 is TGTGCCATCAGTGCTACAGAAAACTATGGCTACACCTTC. This translates into CAISATENYGYTF.